One sample yielded the 2 T cell receptor beta chains listed below, sequenced in a study of shared clonotypes between healthy human individuals. The assay was immunoSEQ multiplex PCR, and TCRdb's table has in-frame clones only and misses some. Here the sample spans over 700,000 clones, 72% being singletons. What was sequenced was memory CD4+ T cells sorted from blood. Subset given: CD45RA-negative fraction. These TCRs come from a woman in her 30s in good health.

The rearrangement joins TRBV10-3 to TRBJ1-2; no clear D gene. V lost 4 bases to trimming and J lost 4 bases, with 7 bases between them. The CDR3 is 12 amino acids. CDR1 is ENHRY and CDR2 is SYGVKD in the germline V gene. CDR3 in amino acids: CAISGAGYGYTF. The CDR3 DNA reads TGTGCCATCAGTGGGGCGGGCTATGGCTACACCTTC.

The J gene is TRBJ2-2, the V gene TRBV5-8, with D uncertain. This CDR3 has 16 residues. The V gene's germline CDR1 is SGHTS and CDR2 YDEGEE. Trimming shortened V by 4 bases and J by 3 bases, and 16 bases separated the two germline ends. The CDR3: CASSAPEVGHTGELFF. In nucleotides, the CDR3 is TGTGCCAGCAGCGCCCCCGAGGTGGGTCACACCGGGGAGCTGTTTTTT. Variable domain in full (rest from reference TRBV5-8 and TRBJ2-2): EAGVTQSPTHLIKTRGQQATLRCSPISGHTSVYWYQQALGLGLQFLLWYDEGEERNRGNFPPRFSGRQFPNYSSELNVNALELEDSALYLCASSAPEVGHTGELFFGEGSRLTVL.